This T cell receptor beta chain comes out of a study of shared clonotypes between healthy human individuals (TCRdb year 2020). Context from the whole study: The cohort comprised a couple of women and a few men aged 18 to 49 years. For each donor, CD4 naive and CD4 memory were each given three plates, CD8 naive was given two plates, and CD8 memory was given one plate. To estimate repertoire size and how much clonotypes are shared between individuals, the study performed deep sequencing of blood TCR repertoires from roughly five healthy adults. Different laboratories and diverse techniques were used to prepare libraries and sequence TCR repertoires, to increase sequencing depth and limit assay-specific biases. Between about 0.85 and 9.5 billion PBMCs per donor were obtained by leukapheresis. Study-wide conclusions, independent of this receptor: Across four donors, around 5% of naive CD4, roughly 3.5% of naive CD8, under 2.5% of memory CD4, and approximately 0.42% of memory CD8 clonotypes were shared. Rarefaction of sorted-subset datasets indicated incomplete sequencing despite the large sequencing depth. Clonotypes shared by all four sorted-subset donors showed higher generation probabilities than non-shared clonotypes. Pairwise subsampling indicated that sequencing depth was expected to affect the degree of clonotype sharing among donors. The small number of donors limited the genetic and exposure-history diversity represented. Naive subsets generally had larger estimated clonotype richness than memory subsets did. Only blood was sampled, and tissue TCR repertoires likely differ from those in blood.

Donors were healthy HIV-negative adults with no recently reported acute infections or vaccinations. Every donor was a Caucasian adult living in Nashville, Tennessee, USA. Magnetic negative selection was used to enrich CD4+ T cells, after which naive cells were positively selected on CD45RA and the negative fraction became the memory subset. Blood was obtained by leukapheresis, after which PBMCs were separated by Ficoll-Histopaque density gradient centrifugation and cryopreserved in liquid nitrogen vapor phase. Analytical flow cytometry was used to check the purity and quantity of each magnetically sorted T cell population. Genomic DNA was isolated from each sorted fraction and quantified by UV absorbance on a Nanodrop 2000c. Trimming removed 4 bases from V and 5 bases from J, leaving 11 bases between the germline ends. Looking up the germline V gene (reference sequence) yields CDR1 SEHNR and CDR2 FQNEAQ. The CDR3, cysteine through phenylalanine, is 13 amino acids long. Just CDR3 DNA is preserved here, 39 bases in frame from base 1.

Using the deep immunoSEQ assay, TCR CDR3 regions were amplified from genomic DNA by multiplex PCR. Extracted genomic DNA from each cell subset was distributed evenly across all wells of several immunoSEQ 96-well plates, and each plate was treated as a replicate. For sorted subsets, around 200 ng genomic DNA, equal to about 30,000 T cell genomes, was loaded into each replicate PCR. The purified libraries were quantified using a Qubit 3.0 fluorometer, sized with a Bioanalyzer 2100, and then quantified again using the KAPA Library Quantification kit. Every immunoSEQ 96-well plate was sequenced on a dedicated single-read 150-cycle Illumina NextSeq 550 flow cell. The study's processing was this. Because the immunoSEQ output included only junctional sequences and no quality scores, the filtering could not be the same as the filtering used for full-length reads. To assign V/J genes and CDR3, sequences were annotated against IMGT germline references using PyIR, a Python wrapper for IgBLAST v1.9. Any read was removed if the V/J assignment was weak (E-value above 1e-6), the CDR3 was missing, or the read contained stop codons, out-of-frame junctions, or ambiguous translated residues. A V3J clonotype was defined by an identical inferred V gene, J gene, and CDR3 amino acid sequence. The percentage overlap between two repertoires was calculated by dividing the number of shared unique clonotypes by the size of the smaller repertoire. Three approaches were used to assess repertoire richness: RTK rarefaction, the Chao1 estimator, and Recon v2.1 estimates of unobserved clonotypes. Generation probabilities for all TCRbeta clonotypes obtained by the gDNA method from a handful of donors were computed using OLGA. The table comes from immuneACCESS by way of TCRdb, which keeps in-frame sequences with V and J called. Part of the clones is missing from these tables; in studies checked, under half for an unresolved V gene and the rest for unknown reasons. That table gives V, J and clone size, and the DNA gave D and trimming. The sample contains millions of clones, approximately 94% of them found a single time. The top ten clonotypes cover about 0.13% of the sample.

With respect to this clone: The antigen it binds to is not known. No base-level quality is on record; no much larger clone is a single base apart. Other nucleotide sequences in the sample specify the same CDR3.

This sequence was found in a man between 18 and 35 years old in good health. Sample: naive CD4+ T cells sorted from blood. The label giving this sample's cell subset or site can be read as: CD45RA+ positively selected. Recombination linked TRBV7-9 to TRBJ2-5, with the D call tentatively TRBD1 or TRBD2, each fitting 5 bases. CDR3 loop: CASSSQGRETQYF. The nucleotide sequence is given as TGTGCCAGCAGCTCCCAGGGACGGGAGACCCAGTACTTC.